The 2 T cell receptor beta chains below come from one sample, sequenced in a study of cytomegalovirus exposure and HLA in healthy donors. In the PCR, 60 Vbeta and 13 Jbeta primers were used. Sequencing used immunoSEQ multiplex PCR; TCRdb keeps in-frame clones, though not all of them. This table holds 130,000 to 150,000 clones, 80% to 90% found once. The source material was PBMCs. These receptors all come from a woman in her thirties or forties in good health and CMV-seropositive.

The V and J genes are TRBV28 and TRBJ2-7; D is possibly TRBD1 (6 bases). Germline V gene data show CDR1 as MDHEN and CDR2 as SYDVKM. The V end lost 2 bases, the J end lost 3 bases, and 14 bases lay between the germline ends. The CDR3 consists of 15 residues. The CDR3 protein is CASSLGTPPRYEQYF. CDR3 bases: TGTGCCAGCAGTTTAGGGACACCTCCTCGCTACGAGCAGTACTTC.

The CDR3 DNA follows: TGTGCCAGCTCACCTACTAGCGGGGGGAGATACGAGCAGTACTTC. Translation: CASSPTSGGRYEQYF. The rearrangement links TRBV18 to TRBJ2-7; the match to TRBD2 covers 12 bases. The CDR3 sequence is 15 residues long. The V and J ends lost 3 bases and 4 bases, in that order; junction bases with no gene match: 4. Germline assignment: CDR1 KGHSH and CDR2 LQKENI.